This TCR beta chain was obtained from a study of identical twins. TCRdb used MiXCR to reprocess the 5' RACE reads, holding one entry per CDR3 protein. The top ten clones hold about 38% of a sample with 210,000 or so distinct CDR3 sequences, 15% to 20% of them seen once. Study outcomes and limitations: Memory repertoires showed no such pattern, whereas abundant cord blood beta clonotypes carried fewer insertions.

On this clonotype: The antigen remains unidentified.

Germline CDR1 reads SQVTM; CDR2 reads ANQGSEA. The CDR3 consists of 12 residues. Trimming cost V 3 bases and J 7 bases, with 10 bases left between them. The same data also went into a second study, on T cells expressing NK-cell markers. As that study records: Among eight sequenced donors, seven carried HCMV seropositivity while one was seronegative. The share of CD8+ T cells held by dominant NKG2C+ clonotypes was about 1.0-7.5% in several donors.

Sequencing was done on a sample of CD8+ T cells sorted from blood. The chain joins TRBV29-1 to TRBJ2-1; D is uncertain. This TCR was sampled from a woman aged 18-35 years in good health. The CDR3: CSVEGNENEQFF. The CDR3 DNA is TGCAGCGTTGAGGGGAACGAGAATGAGCAGTTCTTC.